This TCR beta chain was sequenced during a study of cytomegalovirus exposure and HLA in healthy donors. The study's findings and limits: There was a cluster of highly shared sequence variants that was likely a sequencing artifact. TCR beta V segments were, for the most part, productive about 87% or about 30% of the time in an earlier analysis. The study carried out a later analysis of TCR beta sequences. It associated some 17,000 of them with specific HLA alleles at a false discovery rate of 0.05.

PCR employed 60 Vbeta and 13 Jbeta primers. The data were produced by immunoSEQ multiplex PCR, yet TCRdb's version contains in-frame clones alone and is incomplete. The repertoire holds some 71,000 clones, about 75% seen once, with about 3.3% in the top ten. On this clone: Its cognate antigen is unknown.

Each of the donors was a healthy bone marrow donor. The junction had 5 bases not matched to a gene; V was cut back by 5 bases and J by 4 bases. The germline V gene has CDR1 MNHNS and CDR2 SASEGT. The CDR3 spans 15 residues. This receptor was obtained from a young man in good health and CMV-seronegative. Source material: PBMCs. J is TRBJ1-3 and V is TRBV6-1; 10 bases align to TRBD1. The chain's CDR3 is CASSPMTGGGNTIYF. CDR3 DNA: TGTGCCAGCAGTCCAATGACAGGGGGCGGAAACACCATATATTTT.